These 30 T cell receptor beta chains share one sample of origin, sequenced in a study of graft-versus-host responses after intestinal transplantation. These receptors' antigens are unknown. Sequencing was performed with immunoSEQ multiplex PCR; in TCRdb, only in-frame clones are kept and a portion is missing. This sample carries more than 100,000 clones, approximately 96% of them seen once, and the ten largest clones take over 2.5%. This material consisted of unstimulated CD8+ T cells sorted from spleen or lymph node cells, taken before intestinal transplant. These receptors were collected from a human donor who received an intestinal transplant.

On this clone itself: The sample has other DNA sequences that encode this CDR3 too. The chain employs TRBV30 and TRBJ1-1; D is unresolved. The CDR3 runs 12 residues. Germline CDR1 GTSNPN, CDR2 SVGIG (reference sequence). V shed 0 bases and J shed 3 bases, with 5 bases lying between them. The CDR3 coding sequence is TGTGCCTGGAGTGTGGGAGACACTGAAGCTTTCTTT. Encoded protein: CAWSVGDTEAFF.

V and J are TRBV9 and TRBJ2-5; D gene ambiguous. The DNA end lines up better with TRBJ2-7; the J call may be wrong. This CDR3 is 13 amino acids long. Germline-derived CDR1 and CDR2 are SGDLS and YYNGEE. CDR3 sequence (DNA): TGTGCCAGCAGCGTAGTCTCGGGTAGCGAGCAGTACTTC. It encodes CASSVVSGSEQYF.

V and J are TRBV7-9 and TRBJ2-5; D possibly corresponds to TRBD2 (5 bases). V lost 5 bases and J 4 bases, leaving 20 bases between the germline ends. Germline CDR1 is SEHNR and CDR2 is FQNEAQ (reference sequence). CDR3 size: 16 residues. DNA for the CDR3: TGTGCCAGCAGCGCACCGACCGGGGTATCATCAGAGACCCAGTACTTC. As protein: CASSAPTGVSSETQYF.

This chain links TRBV10-3 with TRBJ1-4; D gene uncertain. The CDR3 contains 16 residues. Germline CDR1 ENHRY, CDR2 SYGVKD. Trimming took 1 base from V and 7 from J, leaving 16 bases between them. DNA of the CDR3: TGTGCCATCAGTGAGTTTTTGGCAGGCAGAAGTGAAAAACTGTTTTTT. As protein: CAISEFLAGRSEKLFF.

The chain is built from TRBV28 and TRBJ1-1; D unresolved. The CDR3 sequence is 12 residues long. The V gene lost 2 bases and the J gene lost 6 bases, with 7 bases spanning the gap. Germline values: CDR1 MDHEN, CDR2 SYDVKM. CDR3 in amino acids: CASSLVGAEAFF. Here the CDR3 DNA reads TGTGCCAGCAGTTTAGTCGGGGCTGAAGCTTTCTTT.

The chain joins TRBV27 to TRBJ2-7; D may be TRBD1 or TRBD2 (6 bases each). The CDR3 length is 14 residues. The V gene lost 11 bases and the J gene lost 2 bases, with 19 bases spanning the gap. CDR1 is MNHEY and CDR2 is SMNVEV in the germline V gene (reference sequence). The DNA for the CDR3 is TGTGCCTGCGCAAGGGGGGAGGTTACCTACGAGCAGTACTTC. Amino acid sequence: CACARGEVTYEQYF.

J is TRBJ1-5 and V is TRBV18; 7 bases align to TRBD1. Germline CDR1 is KGHSH and CDR2 is LQKENI. V was clipped by 2 bases and J by 3 bases; unmatched bases: 4. This CDR3 has 15 residues. The CDR3 region has the DNA TGTGCCAGCTCACCAGAGACAGGGTCCAATCAGCCCCAGCATTTT. Protein: CASSPETGSNQPQHF.

CDR3 DNA: TGTGCCAGCAGTTCCCAGATGGGGGGTTCTGCTGGAAACACCATATATTTT. Protein sequence: CASSSQMGGSAGNTIYF. The chain uses TRBV27 and TRBJ1-3; D is possibly TRBD1 (5 bases). The germline gives CDR1 MNHEY, CDR2 SMNVEV (reference sequence). Trimming pared 4 bases from V and 2 bases from J, leaving 18 bases between. CDR3 length: 17 amino acids.

This clone was observed a single time. The genes are TRBV27 and TRBJ2-3; perhaps TRBD2 as D (5 bases). Trimming removed 2 bases from V and 0 bases from J, with 9 bases in between. Germline CDR1 MNHEY, CDR2 SMNVEV (reference sequence). This CDR3 contains 15 residues. The CDR3 bases are TGTGCCAGCAGTTTAACCCTAGCTAGCACAGATACGCAGTATTTT. Translated: CASSLTLASTDTQYF.

This clone appeared a few times. The chain carries TRBV19 and TRBJ1-5; unclear D gene. This CDR3 is built from 15 residues. CDR1 and CDR2 (germline): LNHDA, SQIVND (reference sequence). The ends were cut back, 0 bases at V and 8 bases at J, with 14 bases in the middle. The CDR3 loop reads CASSIDRAGLKPQHF. As DNA, the CDR3 is TGTGCCAGTAGTATAGATCGGGCAGGACTCAAGCCCCAGCATTTT.

The gene calls are TRBV18 and TRBJ2-3; D tentatively reads TRBD1 or TRBD2 (5 bases each). This CDR3 is 16 amino acids long. Trimming removed 3 bases from V and 1 base from J, with 14 bases in between. Germline-derived CDR1 and CDR2 are KGHSH and LQKENI. The CDR3 protein is CASSPGTQWGTDTQYF. In nucleotides, the CDR3 is TGTGCCAGCTCACCTGGGACCCAATGGGGCACAGATACGCAGTATTTT.

This clone was recorded once. This chain connects TRBV6-5 to TRBJ1-5; 7 bases align to TRBD1. Germline lookup yields CDR1 MNHEY and CDR2 SVGAGI. The CDR3 contains 15 residues. Trimming cost V 3 bases and J 5 bases; bases outside gene matches: 7. CDR3 sequence: CASSYDREGDQPQHF. The CDR3 coding sequence is TGTGCCAGCAGTTATGACAGGGAGGGGGATCAGCCCCAGCATTTT.

The V gene is TRBV4-1, the J gene TRBJ2-7; possible D gene TRBD1, 7 bases. Trimming cost V 8 bases and J 3 bases, with 17 bases left between them. Looked up from germline, CDR1 is MGHRA and CDR2 is YSYEKL. The CDR3 consists of 14 residues. The CDR3 sequence is CASATNRGGYEQYF. In DNA, the CDR3 is TGCGCCAGCGCAACAAACAGGGGAGGCTACGAGCAGTACTTC.

The rearrangement links TRBV14 to TRBJ2-7; D gene uncertain. V was clipped by 4 bases and J by 0 bases, with 16 bases between them. Looked up from germline, CDR1 is SGHDN and CDR2 is FVKESK. The CDR3 sequence is 16 residues long. The CDR3 DNA reads TGTGCCAGCAGCCCCCCACCCGACTGGTCCTCCTACGAGCAGTACTTC. This sequence encodes CASSPPPDWSSYEQYF.

This clone was recorded only once. CDR3 DNA: TGTGCCACCAGCAGATCAGACAACCAGAACACTGAAGCTTTCTTT. Translated: CATSRSDNQNTEAFF. This chain links TRBV15 with TRBJ1-1, with D unclear. The CDR3 runs 15 residues. CDR1 LNHNV and CDR2 YYDKDF come from the germline V gene (reference sequence). Trimming took 2 bases from V and 1 from J, leaving 11 bases between them.

The genes are TRBV7-9 and TRBJ2-1, with 8 bases lining up with TRBD2. Germline assignment: CDR1 SEHNR and CDR2 FQNEAQ (reference sequence). CDR3 length equals 16 residues. After removal of 4 bases from V and 8 bases from J, the junction contained 13 bases not matched to a gene. The CDR3 loop is CASSSSAGGRGDEQFF. CDR3 bases: TGTGCCAGCAGCTCCTCTGCGGGAGGACGAGGGGATGAGCAGTTCTTC.

This chain uses TRBV19 with TRBJ2-5; 8 nucleotides agree with TRBD1. TRBJ2-7 explains the end of the DNA better; the J call may be wrong. There are 15 residues in the CDR3. Germline assignment: CDR1 LNHDA and CDR2 SQIVND (reference sequence). The CDR3 protein is CASSPGTGTGYEQYF. In DNA, the CDR3 is TGTGCCAGTAGTCCGGGGACCGGGACAGGCTACGAGCAGTACTTC.

The chain links TRBV4-1 to TRBJ1-1; D may be TRBD1 (5 bases). CDR1 MGHRA and CDR2 YSYEKL come from the germline V gene. V shed 2 bases and J shed 3 bases, with 10 bases lying between them. This CDR3 is 14 amino acids long. The CDR3 DNA reads TGCGCCAGCAGCCAACCCCCCAGGGACACTGAAGCTTTCTTT. This translates into CASSQPPRDTEAFF.

This clone came up once. The V and J genes are TRBV28 and TRBJ2-1; 13 nucleotides agree with TRBD2. Unmatched junction bases numbered 3, after V lost 1 base and J lost 0 bases. Germline CDR1 and CDR2: MDHEN and SYDVKM. This CDR3 region has 18 residues. CDR3 bases: TGTGCCAGCAGTTTATATAGGACTAGCGGGAGCTCCTACAATGAGCAGTTCTTC. It translates to CASSLYRTSGSSYNEQFF.

The chain is built from TRBV7-9 and TRBJ2-6, with D perhaps TRBD1 or TRBD2 (5 bases each). The CDR3 has 17 amino acids. Germline CDR1 SEHNR, CDR2 FQNEAQ (reference sequence). Trimming removed 7 bases from V and 2 bases from J, with 18 bases in between. The CDR3 loop reads CASTFPSGGTGANVLTF. CDR3 nucleotide sequence: TGTGCCAGCACCTTCCCCAGTGGGGGAACTGGGGCCAACGTCCTGACTTTC.

This sequence joins TRBV15 and TRBJ1-5; 7 bases are a match to TRBD1. The CDR3 length is 16 residues. Germline CDR1 and CDR2: LNHNV and YYDKDF (reference sequence). With V trimmed by 2 bases and J by 0 bases, 4 bases remained unmatched. The CDR3 region is CATSRSRDSSNQPQHF. Here the CDR3 DNA reads TGTGCCACCAGCAGATCCCGGGACAGTAGCAATCAGCCCCAGCATTTT.

This rearrangement joins TRBV4-1 to TRBJ2-6; TRBD1 might be the D (5 bases). The CDR3 length is 17 residues. Germline V gives CDR1 MGHRA, CDR2 YSYEKL. The ends were cut back, 0 bases at V and 1 base at J, with 10 bases in the middle. The CDR3 nucleotides read TGCGCCAGCAGCCAAGATAAGACAGAATCTGGGGCCAACGTCCTGACTTTC. Its protein is CASSQDKTESGANVLTF.

The CDR3 coding sequence is TGTGCCAGCAGTTACTCGGGCCCCCACAATGAGCAGTTCTTC. This sequence encodes CASSYSGPHNEQFF. V gene TRBV6-5 combines with J gene TRBJ2-1, with unresolved D. V shed 0 bases and J shed 5 bases, with 8 bases lying between them. This CDR3 comprises 14 residues. CDR1 MNHEY and CDR2 SVGAGI come from the germline V gene.

J is TRBJ1-5 and V is TRBV28; D is ambiguous. Trimming shortened V by 3 bases and J by 10 bases, and 13 bases separated the two germline ends. Looked up from germline, CDR1 is MDHEN and CDR2 is SYDVKM. This CDR3 is 13 amino acids long. The CDR3 protein is CASSLGQDGPQHF. The CDR3 DNA follows: TGTGCCAGCAGTTTGGGCCAGGACGGACCCCAGCATTTT.

The V and J genes are TRBV7-8 and TRBJ2-3; 8 bases match TRBD2. V dropped 5 bases and J dropped 4; count of bases not matched to a gene: 17. The germline CDR1 and CDR2 sequences are SGHVS and FQNEAQ. This CDR3 spans 18 amino acids. This CDR3 is CASSDGPLTSDWADTQYF. CDR3 sequence (DNA): TGTGCCAGCAGCGATGGCCCCTTGACTAGCGATTGGGCAGATACGCAGTATTTT. Supplemented by reference TRBV7-8 and TRBJ2-3, the full variable domain reads GAGVSQSPRYKVAKRGQDVALRCDPISGHVSLFWYQQALGQGPEFLTYFQNEAQLDKSGLPSDRFFAERPEGSVSTLKIQRTQQEDSAVYLCASSDGPLTSDWADTQYFGPGTRLTVL.

The genes are TRBV2 and TRBJ2-1; weak D call: TRBD2 (5 bases). The V end lost 3 bases, the J end lost 4 bases, and 13 bases lay between the germline ends. CDR3 size: 15 residues. From germline, CDR1 is SNHLY and CDR2 FYNNEI. The CDR3 region has the DNA TGTGCCAGCAGTGATAGGACTGGGGTATACAATGAGCAGTTCTTC. Translation gives CASSDRTGVYNEQFF. Filled out from reference TRBV2 and TRBJ2-1, the complete variable domain reads EPEVTQTPSHQVTQMGQEVILRCVPISNHLYFYWYRQILGQKVEFLVSFYNNEISEKSEIFDDQFSVERPDGSNFTLKIRSTKLEDSAMYFCASSDRTGVYNEQFFGPGTRLTVL.

The chain has TRBV10-3 and TRBJ1-1; a possible D gene is TRBD1 (5 bases). The CDR3 covers 16 residues. Per the germline V gene, CDR1 is ENHRY and CDR2 is SYGVKD. Deletions cut 6 bases from V and 0 bases from J, with 17 bases between. CDR3 sequence: CAIRDDSRAMNTEAFF. CDR3 coding DNA: TGTGCCATCAGGGATGACAGTCGGGCAATGAACACTGAAGCTTTCTTT.

Remarks on this clone: A junction boundary mismatches the germline segment, possibly from a read error. The rearrangement joins TRBV7-7 to TRBJ2-5, with 11 bases that match TRBD1. The J call could be wrong; TRBJ2-7 is a better fit for the DNA end. CDR1 and CDR2 (germline): SSHAT, FNYEAQ (reference sequence). The CDR3 covers 14 residues. The DNA of the CDR3 is TGTGCTAGCAGCCCGGGACAGGGGGAATACGAGCAGTACTTC. It encodes CASSPGQGEYEQYF.

The chain has TRBV29-1 and TRBJ2-7, with 8 bases lining up with TRBD2. Germline CDR1 reads SQVTM; CDR2 reads ANQGSEA. J was trimmed by 2 bases and V by 4 bases; bases with no gene match: 4. This CDR3 has 13 amino acids. CDR3 residues: CSVGSGGTYEQYF. DNA for the CDR3: TGCAGCGTTGGGTCGGGAGGGACCTACGAGCAGTACTTC.

The V call is TRBV7-2, the J call TRBJ1-2, with 10 bases that match TRBD1. The CDR3 extends over 16 amino acids. J gave up 6 bases and V 1 base, and 8 bases lay outside the gene matches. Germline V gene lookup returns CDR1 SGHTA and CDR2 FQGNSA. CDR3 region: CASSLGPGQGKDGYTF. The DNA of the CDR3 is TGTGCCAGCAGCTTAGGCCCGGGACAGGGGAAGGATGGCTACACCTTC.